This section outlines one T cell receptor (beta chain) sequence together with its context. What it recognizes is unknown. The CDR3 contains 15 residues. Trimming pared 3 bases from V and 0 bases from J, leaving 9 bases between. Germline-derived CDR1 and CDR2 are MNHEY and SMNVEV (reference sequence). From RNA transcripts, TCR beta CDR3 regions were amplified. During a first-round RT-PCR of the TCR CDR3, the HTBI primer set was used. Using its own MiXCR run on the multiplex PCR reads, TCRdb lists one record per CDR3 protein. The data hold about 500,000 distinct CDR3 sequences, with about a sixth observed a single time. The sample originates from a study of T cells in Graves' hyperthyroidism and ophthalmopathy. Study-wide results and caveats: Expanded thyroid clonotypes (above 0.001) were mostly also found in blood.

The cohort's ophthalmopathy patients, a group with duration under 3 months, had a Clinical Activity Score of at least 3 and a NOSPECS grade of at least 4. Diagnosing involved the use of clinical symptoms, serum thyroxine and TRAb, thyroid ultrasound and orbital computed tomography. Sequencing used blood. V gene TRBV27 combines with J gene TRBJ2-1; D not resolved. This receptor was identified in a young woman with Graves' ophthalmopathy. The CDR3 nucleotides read TGTGCCAGCAGTTTTCAGACCCCCTCCTACAATGAGCAGTTCTTC. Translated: CASSFQTPSYNEQFF.